The text below deals with one T cell receptor (beta chain). V was cut by 6 bases and J by 1 base, with 16 bases left in between. This CDR3 has 15 amino acids. From germline, CDR1 is MNHNS and CDR2 SASEGT. This sample stems from a study of identical twins. A single record per CDR3 protein comes from TCRdb applying MiXCR to the 5' RACE reads. The sample carries 700,000 or so distinct CDR3 sequences, about 20% recorded once. These data are also associated with another study on T cells expressing NK-cell markers. From that report: In the group of eight sequenced donors, seven were HCMV-seropositive and one was seronegative. For 5 to 7 donors, the dominant NKG2C+ clonotypes made up about 1.0-7.0% of their CD8+ T cells. The leading position in the CD3+CD56-NKG2C+ fraction of several donors also went to these clonotypes.

This chain links TRBV6-1 with TRBJ2-7; D possibly corresponds to TRBD1 (6 bases). Sequences were obtained from PBMCs. The sequence came from a young woman in good health. CDR3 sequence (DNA): TGTGCCAGCAGCCGCGCCCGACAGGTTTCCTACGAGCAGTACTTC. It codes for CASSRARQVSYEQYF.